This T cell receptor (beta chain) derives from a study of cytomegalovirus exposure and HLA in healthy donors. CDR3 length: 14 residues. Trimming cost V 1 base and J 4 bases, with 10 bases left between them. Germline CDR1 is LGHNT and CDR2 is FRNRAP. Generated by immunoSEQ multiplex PCR, the TCRdb table keeps only in-frame clones and is missing some. The table records about 65,000 clones, around 96% of them present only once. Study observations and caveats: It was confirmed in vitro that a few of the CMV-associated chains were specific for CMV antigens.

Remarks on this clone: Its antigen is still unknown.

This TCR was sampled from a man younger than 30 in good health and CMV-seropositive. Material: PBMCs. This chain uses TRBV12-5 with TRBJ2-5; no clear D gene. Here the CDR3 DNA reads TGTGCTAGTGGTTTGGAACTTGTCGGAGAGACCCAGTACTTC. Amino acids: CASGLELVGETQYF.